One sample yielded the 21 T cell receptor beta chains listed below, sequenced in a study of T cells in Graves' hyperthyroidism and ophthalmopathy. Amplified TCR beta CDR3 regions derived from RNA transcripts. A set of HTBI primers served as the primers for a first-round RT-PCR of the TCR CDR3. MiXCR, run by TCRdb on the multiplex PCR reads, gives a single entry per CDR3 protein. This sample yields about 480,000 distinct CDR3 sequences, of which roughly 25% are seen a single time; around 11% belongs to the top ten. The sample was blood. The receptors here all came from a woman aged 30 to 39 with Graves' ophthalmopathy.

This clonotype was recorded many times. The chain links TRBV29-1 to TRBJ2-2, with TRBD2 matching over 8 bases. With 3 bases clipped from V and 1 base from J, the junction kept 4 bases outside the gene matches. The CDR3 has 15 amino acids. Germline assignment: CDR1 SQVTM and CDR2 ANQGSEA. The CDR3 DNA reads TGCAGCGTTGATCGGGGGGGAGTGAACACCGGGGAGCTGTTTTTT. Amino acids: CSVDRGGVNTGELFF.

This clonotype has only a few counts. J is TRBJ2-7 and V is TRBV13; no definite D call. Germline V gene lookup returns CDR1 PRHDT and CDR2 FYEKMQ (reference sequence). V was cut by 5 bases and J by 1 base, with 9 bases left in between. This CDR3 is 13 amino acids long. The DNA for the CDR3 is TGTGCCAGCAGCATATATGGGTCCTACGAGCAGTACTTC. Protein sequence: CASSIYGSYEQYF.

This clonotype was seen many times. This rearrangement joins TRBV20-1 to TRBJ2-7; 10 bases line up with TRBD2. Germline CDR1 is DFQATT and CDR2 is SNEGSKA (reference sequence). V lost 2 bases, J lost 2 bases, and 0 bases stayed unmatched. The length of the CDR3 is 13 residues. CDR3 protein: CSARLAGAYEQYF. The CDR3 DNA reads as TGCAGTGCTAGACTAGCGGGGGCCTACGAGCAGTACTTC.

This clonotype showed up many times. The chain is built from TRBV12-3 or TRBV12-4 and TRBJ1-2; no clear D. Trimming took 1 base from V and 8 from J, leaving 14 bases between them. The CDR3 extends over 14 amino acids. The CDR3 here is CASSLGSQSAGYTF. In nucleotides, the CDR3 is TGTGCCAGCAGTTTAGGGTCCCAATCCGCCGGCTACACCTTC.

This sequence joins TRBV19 and TRBJ1-6; D is unclear. Germline V CDR1 and CDR2: LNHDA, SQIVND (reference sequence). Trimming shortened V by 5 bases and J by 10 bases, and 9 bases separated the two germline ends. This CDR3 is 12 amino acids long. CDR3: CASSESLSPLHF. CDR3 DNA sequence: TGTGCCAGTAGTGAGAGCTTATCACCCCTCCACTTT.

The genes are TRBV2 and TRBJ1-2, with 7 bases lining up with TRBD1. Germline trimming cut 9 bases from V and 0 bases from J; bases unmatched to any gene: 4. The CDR3 contains 13 residues. Looked up from germline, CDR1 is SNHLY and CDR2 is FYNNEI. The chain's CDR3 is CASRQGSNYGYTF. The CDR3 DNA sequence: TGTGCCAGTAGACAGGGCTCTAACTATGGCTACACCTTC.

This clonotype showed up many times. V is TRBV28 and J is TRBJ2-5; 10 bases fit TRBD2. The J segment lost 5 bases and the V segment lost 2 bases, leaving 5 bases of the junction unmatched. The length of the CDR3 is 15 residues. The germline gives CDR1 MDHEN, CDR2 SYDVKM. DNA of the CDR3: TGTGCCAGCAGTTTACAAGCGGGGGGGCAGGAGACCCAGTACTTC. Protein product: CASSLQAGGQETQYF.

This clonotype was seen at least ten times. The CDR3 coding sequence is TGTGCCAGCAGTTTATTGACGGTTCTGAACACTGAAGCTTTCTTT. Translation: CASSLLTVLNTEAFF. The chain is built from TRBV27 and TRBJ1-1; D gene ambiguous. Germline CDR1 reads MNHEY; CDR2 reads SMNVEV (reference sequence). Trimming cost V 1 base and J 0 bases, with 9 bases left between them. The CDR3 is 15 residues long.

This chain uses TRBV6-1 with TRBJ1-5; D unclear. CDR1 is MNHNS and CDR2 is SASEGT in the germline V gene. This CDR3 contains 15 residues. V lost 8 bases and J 0 bases, leaving 14 bases between the germline ends. CDR3 DNA sequence: TGTGCCAGCGGGGTGGGATCCAGTAGCAATCAGCCCCAGCATTTT. Amino acid sequence: CASGVGSSSNQPQHF.

The rearrangement uses TRBV12-3 or TRBV12-4 and TRBJ2-7; no firm D call. CDR3 size: 13 residues. V lost 3 bases, J lost 2 bases, and 8 bases lay in between. The CDR3 nucleotides are TGTGCCAGCAGTTTTGGAGCGACCTACGAGCAGTACTTC. This encodes CASSFGATYEQYF.

In this sample, this clonotype turned up many times. CDR3 residues: CASSSIRQVPQETQYF. CDR3 sequence (DNA): TGTGCCAGCAGTTCGATCCGACAGGTTCCTCAAGAGACCCAGTACTTC. The gene calls are TRBV28 and TRBJ2-5; maybe TRBD1 (6 bases). This CDR3 contains 16 residues. The germline gives CDR1 MDHEN, CDR2 SYDVKM. The V end was cut by 4 bases, the J end by 2 bases, with 17 bases between.

This clonotype was seen a handful of times. This chain links TRBV15 with TRBJ1-5; D call uncertain. Between the trimmed V and J ends, which lost 1 base and 5 bases, there was a span of 12 bases. CDR1 is LNHNV, CDR2 YYDKDF, per germline (reference sequence). This CDR3 has 15 amino acids. Here the CDR3 reads CATSRVKDTDQPQHF. CDR3 coding DNA: TGTGCCACCAGCAGAGTTAAGGATACCGATCAGCCCCAGCATTTT.

This clonotype was observed many times. The chain combines TRBV29-1 with TRBJ2-5; TRBD2 is a possible D gene (6 bases). The ends were cut back, 2 bases at V and 7 bases at J, with 14 bases in the middle. From germline, CDR1 is SQVTM and CDR2 ANQGSEA. This CDR3 has 13 amino acids. The CDR3 sequence: CSVELDRGGTQYF. The DNA for the CDR3 is TGCAGCGTTGAATTGGACCGGGGAGGGACCCAGTACTTC.

This clonotype was counted a few times. The genes are TRBV6-2 or TRBV6-3 and TRBJ1-1; TRBD1 matches 7 bases. This CDR3 is built from 19 residues. J gave up 4 bases and V 5 bases, and 22 bases lay outside the gene matches. Germline V lookup: CDR1 MNHEY, CDR2 SVGEGT. This CDR3 reads CASSNDEGDRMFSITEAFF. DNA of the CDR3: TGTGCCAGCAGTAACGACGAGGGGGACAGAATGTTTTCGATCACTGAAGCTTTCTTT.

This clonotype has just a few counts. The junction shows a germline mismatch at one end, possibly a read error. Written as DNA, the CDR3 is TGCAGTGCTAGAGCCGAACAACTACAGGTTTGGGGCTATGGCTACGCCTTC. Translating gives CSARAEQLQVWGYGYAF. The V gene is TRBV20-1, the J gene TRBJ1-2; D perhaps matches TRBD1 (5 bases). Germline V lookup: CDR1 DFQATT, CDR2 SNEGSKA (reference sequence). The length of the CDR3 is 17 residues.

V and J are TRBV9 and TRBJ1-2, with D maybe TRBD1 (5 bases). The CDR3 consists of 14 residues. V was clipped by 1 base and J by 7 bases, with 14 bases between them. CDR1 is SGDLS, CDR2 YYNGEE, per germline. The CDR3 sequence: CASSVSAGQFGYTF. The CDR3, as DNA: TGTGCCAGCAGCGTATCGGCAGGACAATTTGGCTACACCTTC.

The rearrangement uses TRBV20-1 and TRBJ2-5; the match to TRBD2 covers 9 bases. V gave up 3 bases and J gave up 2 bases; unmatched junction bases: 10. Germline V CDR1 and CDR2: DFQATT, SNEGSKA (reference sequence). This CDR3 comprises 16 residues. For the CDR3, the DNA is TGCAGTGCTAGGCGGGGGGGCTCAGGGACGCAAGAGACCCAGTACTTC. The encoded protein is CSARRGGSGTQETQYF.

This clonotype was counted a few times. CDR3 region: CASSPTDRVVHEQYF. CDR3 sequence (DNA): TGTGCCAGCAGCCCCACTGACAGGGTGGTCCACGAGCAGTACTTC. The genes are TRBV11-2 and TRBJ2-7; 7 bases agree with TRBD1. With 5 bases clipped from V and 5 bases from J, the junction kept 12 bases outside the gene matches. Germline V gene sequence: CDR1 SGHAT, CDR2 FQNNGV. The CDR3 is made up of 15 amino acids.

This clonotype was seen many times. The V and J genes are TRBV6-2 or TRBV6-3 and TRBJ2-1; D is unresolved. The CDR3 totals 11 residues. Per the germline V gene, CDR1 is MNHEY and CDR2 is SVGEGT. Trimming pared 6 bases from V and 7 bases from J, leaving 7 bases between. CDR3 nucleotides: TGTGCCAGCAGAACAACTAATGAGCAGTTCTTC. Protein sequence: CASRTTNEQFF.

Only a few counts were recorded for this clonotype. The chain combines TRBV12-3 or TRBV12-4 with TRBJ2-2; D gene ambiguous. V dropped 6 bases and J dropped 2 bases, with 10 bases sitting between them. The CDR3 loop spans 14 amino acids. The CDR3 loop reads CASRFGRNTGELFF. CDR3 nucleotides: TGTGCCAGCAGATTTGGGCGCAACACCGGGGAGCTGTTTTTT.

This clonotype was picked up many times. V usage is TRBV7-2 and J usage is TRBJ1-2; the match to TRBD1 covers 12 bases. Unmatched junction bases numbered 9, after V lost 5 bases and J lost 8 bases. The CDR3 runs 15 residues. Germline loops: CDR1 SGHTA, CDR2 FQGNSA. For the CDR3, the DNA is TGTGCCAGCAGCCCTCGGGACAGGGGGCGTAGAGGCTACACCTTC. The encoded protein is CASSPRDRGRRGYTF.